This TCR beta chain was sequenced in a study of blood T cell repertoires in COVID-19. For the study at large: Samples taken during acute and convalescent COVID-19 were collected in the United States, Italy and Spain.

The CDR3 length is 11 residues. The V gene's germline CDR1 is SNHLY and CDR2 FYNNEI. V lost 7 bases and J 1 base, leaving 4 bases between the germline ends. TCRdb's table, derived via immunoSEQ multiplex PCR, lists solely in-frame clones and lacks some. This sample yields 80,000 to 100,000 clones, of which roughly 80% are seen a single time; about 4.5% belongs to the top ten. Specimen: peripheral blood. The clonotype comes from a man between 60 and 75 years old with acute or convalescent COVID-19. The chain employs TRBV2 and TRBJ2-5; D is unclear. Written as DNA, the CDR3 is TGTGCCAGCACACTCCAAGAGACCCAGTACTTC. Protein: CASTLQETQYF. Based on the CDR3 plus reference TRBV2 and TRBJ2-5, the full variable domain is EPEVTQTPSHQVTQMGQEVILRCVPISNHLYFYWYRQILGQKVEFLVSFYNNEISEKSEIFDDQFSVERPDGSNFTLKIRSTKLEDSAMYFCASTLQETQYFGPGTRLLVL.